This T cell receptor beta chain is from a study of shared clonotypes between healthy human individuals. The overall study: The study drew on two women and a few men aged 18 to 49 as donors. Per-donor plates numbered three CD4 naive, three CD4 memory, two CD8 naive and one CD8 memory. General observations from the study: It was observed that 4% to 6% of naive CD4 clonotypes were shared across a handful of donors.

Only in-frame clones appear in the TCRdb table, and some are missing; sequencing was by immunoSEQ multiplex PCR. The sample includes millions of clones, approximately 94% seen only once; the top ten take around 0.14%. The V gene's germline CDR1 is SGHRS and CDR2 YFSETQ. The germline V and J ends were trimmed by 4 bases and 0 bases, with 14 bases remaining between them. The CDR3 sequence is 16 residues long. Partitioning of CD4+ cells yielded a CD45RA+ naive subset and a CD45RA-negative memory subset. To note about this clone: Antigen: not known.

The TCR originated in a man aged 18 to 29 in good health. This chain connects TRBV5-1 to TRBJ1-3; perhaps TRBD1 as D (6 bases). The sample consisted of naive CD4+ T cells sorted from blood. Stated subset: CD45RA+ positively selected. The CDR3 bases are TGCGCCAGCAGCCCTACAGGGTCGGGCTCTGGAAACACCATATATTTT. Translated, it gives CASSPTGSGSGNTIYF.